These 26 T cell receptor beta chains were all obtained from the same sample, sequenced in a study of T cell repertoires in cytomegalovirus infection. TCRdb re-called the reads with MiXCR, one entry per CDR3 protein. The data hold under 850,000 distinct CDR3 sequences, with around 32% observed a single time. These receptors' antigens are unknown. The sample was cultured PBMCs, taken from culture after CMV antigen stimulation. The receptors were gathered from a human donor in good health (CMV status not recorded). Some clones in this sample may be carry-over from other donors' samples.

The chain has TRBV5-4 and TRBJ2-1; 8 nucleotides align to TRBD1. Germline CDR1 SGHNT, CDR2 YYREEE (reference sequence). This CDR3 has 15 residues. V dropped 0 bases and J dropped 5; count of bases not matched to a gene: 4. The CDR3 reads CASSLDRGSHNEQFF. The DNA of the CDR3 is TGTGCCAGCAGCTTGGACAGGGGGTCTCACAATGAGCAGTTCTTC. Variable domain in full (rest from reference TRBV5-4 and TRBJ2-1): ETGVTQSPTHLIKTRGQQVTLRCSSQSGHNTVSWYQQALGQGPQFIFQYYREEENGRGNFPPRFSGLQFPNYSSELNVNALELDDSALYLCASSLDRGSHNEQFFGPGTRLTVL.

This clonotype appeared a few times. The chain couples TRBV18 to TRBJ1-6; no clear D. Germline V gene sequence: CDR1 KGHSH, CDR2 LQKENI. The CDR3 spans 19 residues. V was trimmed by 5 bases and J by 0 bases, leaving 20 bases between them. DNA for the CDR3: TGTGCCAGCTCATTGCGATCAGGCTACGGAAGCTCCTATAATTCACCCCTCCACTTT. It specifies CASSLRSGYGSSYNSPLHF.

This clonotype turned up a few times. CDR3 nucleotide sequence: TGCGCCAGTGTTGACACCTTTGTCTATGGCTACACCTTC. Residues: CASVDTFVYGYTF. The chain joins TRBV10-2 to TRBJ1-2; D is unresolved. Trimming took off 9 bases at V and 4 bases at J, with 15 bases between the two ends. The CDR3 runs 13 residues. Germline V gene lookup returns CDR1 WSHSY and CDR2 SAAADI.

V usage is TRBV6-4 and J usage is TRBJ1-2; D is undetermined. The CDR3 loop spans 13 amino acids. V was trimmed by 10 bases and J by 2 bases, leaving 14 bases between them. CDR1 and CDR2 (germline): MRHNA, SNTAGT. Written as DNA, the CDR3 is TGTGCCAAAGGCGGGTGGAAAAACTATGGCTACACCTTC. Residues: CAKGGWKNYGYTF.

The gene calls are TRBV19 and TRBJ2-7, with D possibly being TRBD1 (6 bases). V lost 1 base, J lost 1 base, and 8 bases lay in between. The CDR3 has 14 amino acids. Germline-derived CDR1 and CDR2 are LNHDA and SQIVND (reference sequence). In DNA form, the CDR3 reads TGTGCCAGTAGTATAGGTGGACAGTCCTACGAGCAGTACTTC. Amino acids: CASSIGGQSYEQYF.

The chain is built from TRBV15 and TRBJ1-1; D not resolved. The CDR3 extends over 13 amino acids. Germline V gene data show CDR1 as LNHNV and CDR2 as YYDKDF (reference sequence). V was cut by 0 bases and J by 9 bases, with 11 bases left in between. CDR3 amino acids: CATSRDGVSKAFF. The CDR3 nucleotides read TGTGCCACCAGCAGAGATGGGGTATCTAAAGCTTTCTTT.

The V gene is TRBV19, the J gene TRBJ2-3; D uncertain. This CDR3 contains 15 residues. In germline, CDR1 is LNHDA, CDR2 SQIVND (reference sequence). V was trimmed by 7 bases and J by 2 bases, leaving 16 bases between them. The CDR3 loop reads CASKASGRNTDTQYF. The CDR3, as DNA: TGTGCCAGTAAGGCCTCAGGAAGGAACACAGATACGCAGTATTTT.

This clonotype was seen repeatedly, ten times or more. V usage is TRBV7-9 and J usage is TRBJ1-1; 7 nucleotides align to TRBD1. Per germline, CDR1 SEHNR and CDR2 FQNEAQ (reference sequence). The V and J ends lost 6 bases and 0 bases, in that order; junction bases with no gene match: 7. CDR3 length: 15 residues. CDR3 nucleotides: TGTGCCAGCAGGGAGAAGGACAGGTTGAACACTGAAGCTTTCTTT. Protein sequence: CASREKDRLNTEAFF.

There are many counts of this clonotype. The rearrangement links TRBV12-3 or TRBV12-4 to TRBJ2-5, with a weak D call TRBD1 (5 bases). The CDR3 covers 13 residues. Trimming removed 6 bases from V and 3 bases from J, with 11 bases in between. Here the CDR3 reads CASSFGREETQYF. The DNA for the CDR3 is TGTGCCAGCAGCTTTGGCAGGGAAGAGACCCAGTACTTC.

Ten or more counts support this clonotype. The genes are TRBV7-8 and TRBJ1-1; tentatively, D is TRBD1 (6 bases). V lost 2 bases, J lost 1 base, and 8 bases lay in between. The CDR3 length is 14 residues. From germline, CDR1 is SGHVS and CDR2 FQNEAQ. CDR3 sequence reads: CASSLQQGNTEAFF. The CDR3 DNA sequence: TGTGCCAGCAGCTTACAACAGGGGAACACTGAAGCTTTCTTT. Based on the CDR3 plus reference TRBV7-8 and TRBJ1-1, the full variable domain is GAGVSQSPRYKVAKRGQDVALRCDPISGHVSLFWYQQALGQGPEFLTYFQNEAQLDKSGLPSDRFFAERPEGSVSTLKIQRTQQEDSAVYLCASSLQQGNTEAFFGQGTRLTVV.

DNA of the CDR3: TGTGCCAGCAGCTGGGACCTCGGAGGAGAGACCCAGTACTTC. It encodes CASSWDLGGETQYF. The V and J genes are TRBV7-2 and TRBJ2-5; the D call may be TRBD1 or TRBD2 (5 bases each). Germline assignment: CDR1 SGHTA and CDR2 FQGNSA. The V end was cut by 4 bases, the J end by 4 bases, with 13 bases between. CDR3 length: 14 residues.

In this sample, this clonotype turned up many times. The J gene is TRBJ2-7, the V gene TRBV7-2; either TRBD1 or TRBD2 may supply D (5 bases each). The ends were cut back, 5 bases at V and 0 bases at J, with 5 bases in the middle. There are 12 residues in the CDR3. Per the germline V gene, CDR1 is SGHTA and CDR2 is FQGNSA. Here the CDR3 reads CASSGGSYEQYF. DNA for the CDR3: TGTGCCAGCAGCGGGGGCTCCTACGAGCAGTACTTC.

The J gene is TRBJ2-5, the V gene TRBV15; a weak D match, TRBD2 (6 bases). This CDR3 is 13 amino acids long. Germline V CDR1 and CDR2: LNHNV, YYDKDF (reference sequence). Trimming took off 7 bases at V and 5 bases at J, with 14 bases between the two ends. CDR3 sequence reads: CATTTWEEETQYF. The CDR3 region has the DNA TGTGCCACCACCACATGGGAGGAGGAGACCCAGTACTTC.

A few counts support this clonotype. The rearrangement joins TRBV6-1 to TRBJ1-3; no definite D call. CDR3 length equals 15 residues. CDR1 is MNHNS and CDR2 is SASEGT in the germline V gene. V was shortened by 8 bases and J by 0 bases, with 14 bases between the two germline ends. CDR3 DNA: TGTGCCAGCTTACAAGGGCTGAGCTCTGGAAACACCATATATTTT. It specifies CASLQGLSSGNTIYF.

The chain is built from TRBV25-1 and TRBJ2-2, with 8 bases aligning to TRBD2. The J segment lost 6 bases and the V segment lost 5 bases, leaving 8 bases of the junction unmatched. This CDR3 comprises 15 residues. The germline V gene encodes CDR1 MGHDK and CDR2 SYGVNS. CDR3 loop: CASSSPGLGAGELFF. CDR3 nucleotides: TGTGCCAGCAGTTCCCCGGGACTAGGCGCCGGGGAGCTGTTTTTT.

This clonotype was detected ten times or more. V and J are TRBV12-3 or TRBV12-4 and TRBJ2-5, with 8 bases fitting TRBD2. The CDR3 loop spans 15 amino acids. V shed 5 bases and J 1 base; nucleotides not matched to a gene: 6. The CDR3 region is CASSPWTSIQETQYF. The CDR3 DNA is TGTGCCAGCAGTCCCTGGACTAGCATCCAAGAGACCCAGTACTTC.

This clonotype was observed many times. The chain employs TRBV19 and TRBJ2-3; 14 bases line up with TRBD2. The trim removed 6 bases at V and 8 bases at J, leaving 1 base unmatched. The CDR3 is 13 amino acids. Germline V gives CDR1 LNHDA, CDR2 SQIVND (reference sequence). The CDR3 loop reads CASSGLAGGTQYF. The DNA of the CDR3 is TGTGCCAGTAGCGGACTAGCGGGAGGTACGCAGTATTTT.

The rearrangement joins TRBV4-2 to TRBJ1-2; TRBD1 is a possible D gene (6 bases). Germline V gene sequence: CDR1 LGHNA, CDR2 YNFKEQ. The CDR3 has 17 amino acids. V dropped 2 bases and J dropped 2 bases, with 18 bases sitting between them. CDR3 bases: TGTGCCAGCAGCCAATTTGGGGGCGGCGAGGACAACTATGGCTACACCTTC. Protein product: CASSQFGGGEDNYGYTF.

The V call is TRBV11-2, the J call TRBJ2-1; D gene unclear. V was shortened by 5 bases and J by 12 bases, with 17 bases between the two germline ends. The germline CDR1 and CDR2 sequences are SGHAT and FQNNGV. The CDR3 length is 13 residues. CDR3 sequence reads: CASSTPPGLGQFF. The CDR3 DNA reads as TGTGCCAGCAGCACACCACCCGGTTTGGGGCAGTTCTTC.

This clonotype was observed a handful of times. The rearrangement links TRBV6-6 to TRBJ2-7, with D possibly TRBD2 on 6 matching bases. The CDR3 has 16 residues. The V gene lost 0 bases and the J gene lost 0 bases, with 12 bases spanning the gap. Germline loops: CDR1 MNHNY, CDR2 SVGAGI (reference sequence). The CDR3 reads CASSYSRDGSSYEQYF. DNA for the CDR3: TGTGCCAGCAGTTACTCTAGGGACGGGAGCTCCTACGAGCAGTACTTC.

This clonotype was counted a few times. The chain uses TRBV6-6 and TRBJ2-3; TRBD2 matches 10 bases. CDR3 length: 18 amino acids. Germline lookup yields CDR1 MNHNY and CDR2 SVGAGI (reference sequence). The trim removed 0 bases at V and 2 bases at J, leaving 8 bases unmatched. The CDR3 nucleotides read TGTGCCAGCAGTTACTCGAGTAGTAGCGGGGGGTTCACAGATACGCAGTATTTT. It yields the protein CASSYSSSSGGFTDTQYF.

V is TRBV25-1 and J is TRBJ2-7; the D is unclear. The germline CDR1 and CDR2 sequences are MGHDK and SYGVNS. The CDR3 is 13 residues long. Trimming cost V 1 base and J 1 base, with 5 bases left between them. The CDR3 loop is CASSEWSSYEQYF. In DNA form, the CDR3 reads TGTGCCAGCAGTGAATGGAGTTCCTACGAGCAGTACTTC.

The chain couples TRBV7-6 to TRBJ1-1; the D gene is possibly TRBD1 (5 bases). V was trimmed by 2 bases and J by 4 bases, leaving 8 bases between them. This CDR3 has 13 residues. In germline, CDR1 is SGHVS, CDR2 FNYEAQ. The CDR3 DNA follows: TGTGCCAGCAGCTTACGGGGCCCCACTGAAGCTTTCTTT. It encodes CASSLRGPTEAFF.

Only a few counts were recorded for this clonotype. This rearrangement joins TRBV7-6 to TRBJ2-2, with 12 bases fitting TRBD1. The germline V gene encodes CDR1 SGHVS and CDR2 FNYEAQ. This CDR3 has 17 amino acids. J lost 7 bases, V lost 1 base, and 7 bases had no gene match. In DNA, the CDR3 is TGTGCCAGCAGCTTAGAAGCGGGACAGGGGGCTGGCGGGGAGCTGTTTTTT. It is translated as CASSLEAGQGAGGELFF.

This clonotype was observed a handful of times. V and J are TRBV7-8 and TRBJ1-1, with 8 bases lining up with TRBD1. Germline CDR1 and CDR2: SGHVS and FQNEAQ. This CDR3 has 15 residues. Trimming took 5 bases from V and 0 from J; bases not matched to a gene: 5. In DNA, the CDR3 is TGTGCCAGCAGCCCCTTGACAGGGGTGAACACTGAAGCTTTCTTT. This sequence encodes CASSPLTGVNTEAFF.

This clonotype was observed many times. V gene TRBV7-8 combines with J gene TRBJ2-4, with 9 positions matching TRBD1. CDR3 length equals 14 residues. J lost 1 base, V lost 7 bases, and 2 bases had no gene match. The germline V gene encodes CDR1 SGHVS and CDR2 FQNEAQ. CDR3 nucleotides: TGTGCCAGCATCGGGACAGGGGCCAAAAACATTCAGTACTTC. The encoded protein is CASIGTGAKNIQYF.